This T cell receptor (beta chain) was sequenced for a study of OX40 agonist ivuxolimab in advanced cancers. About the full investigation: Ivuxolimab, which targeted the costimulatory receptor OX40 (CD134), was an agonistic, fully human IgG2 monoclonal antibody. Intravenous ivuxolimab was administered to patients every 2 weeks at six dose levels: 0.01, 0.1, 0.3, 1.5, 3 and 10 mg/kg. Of the 50 or so patients in dose escalation, 19 had hepatocellular carcinoma, some 15 had melanoma, 9 had renal cell carcinoma and 9 had head and neck cancer. A male proportion of 70% to 90% and a mean age of 60 years, ranging from roughly 23 to 85, were recorded for the dose-escalation cohort. Prior anti-PD-1, anti-PD-L1 or anti-CTLA-4 therapy was permitted, and checkpoint inhibitors had been received by less than 45% of dose-escalation patients. Partial responses occurred in three dose-escalation patients, of whom one had hepatocellular carcinoma and two had cutaneous melanoma. The point of sequencing TCRbeta in the periphery was to test whether ivuxolimab changed TCR sequence diversity and drove clonal T-cell expansion. The paper reports the monotherapy dose-escalation portion (N of about 56 patients) of the phase I ivuxolimab trial. Beyond this particular receptor, the publication reports: In the 0.1-3.0 mg/kg groups, partial responders had among the lowest normalized peripheral clonal expansion, particularly in CD8+ T cells. Low levels of normalized T-cell clonal expansion were also seen in some patients who did not respond. Which antigens the clonally expanded peripheral T cells were specific for was not determined. After ivuxolimab, more expanded clones were found on average in CD8+ T cells than in CD4+ T cells. At doses of 0.1 to 3.0 mg/kg, clonal expansion of both CD4+ and CD8+ blood T cells was observed from baseline to week 6.

Inclusive of the bounding cysteine and phenylalanine, the CDR3 is 15 residues long. Here the CDR3 DNA is all that survives: 45 bases in frame from base 1. Relative to germline, V is missing 5 bases and J is missing 2 bases, with 6 bases of the junction outside any gene match. The germline V gene provides CDR1 MNHNS and CDR2 SASEGT. The trial excluded patients who had a history of autoimmune disease or were on systemic immunosuppression. Peripheral blood for TCR sequencing was collected from all dose cohorts at baseline, on cycle 4 day 1, and on cycle 7 day 1. The samples were drawn from a first-in-human, open-label, multicenter phase I dose-escalation trial of ivuxolimab. Adults with locally advanced or metastatic head and neck squamous cell, hepatocellular, melanoma or renal cell carcinoma were enrolled in the trial. Before TCR sequencing, CD4+ and CD8+ T cells were separately sorted from peripheral blood.

To sequence the TCRbeta CDR3 region, genomic DNA was isolated from the sorted cells. The immunoSEQ Assay was used for sequencing of TCRbeta CDR3 regions. TCRdb mirrors the immuneACCESS table, restricted to in-frame sequences. Some clones are absent from its copies; in checked studies, under half trace to an unresolved V gene, and the reason for the others is unknown. Across this sample there are 55,000 to 70,000 clones, with 86% seen only once. The ten largest clonotypes hold roughly 1.3% of the sample. Notes on this clone: It has no known antigen specificity. No much larger clone exists at a distance of one base, and base qualities are not known.

The TCR comes from an adult with an advanced solid tumor such as melanoma, head and neck, liver or kidney cancer. This chain is built from TRBV6-1 and TRBJ1-5; a stretch of 7 junction bases matches TRBD1. This specimen was CD4+ or CD8+ T cells sorted from blood, taken in a trial of the OX40 agonist ivuxolimab. DNA sequence: TGTGCCAGCAGTCACGACAGGGCTGGCAATCAGCCCCAGCATTTT. It translates as CASSHDRAGNQPQHF.